Below are 3 T cell receptor beta chains sequenced from a single sample in a study of Ad26.COV2.S vaccination and SARS-CoV-2 variants. Method: immunoSEQ multiplex PCR; TCRdb's copy keeps in-frame clones and lacks some. Among 440,000 or so clones listed, 90% were seen once. Treatment defined: approximately 18 received Ad26.COV2.S at low or high dose, single or two shots; a few received placebo; per-sample allocation not given. Samples came from day 63 after the first vaccine or placebo injection. Sequencing used peripheral blood, obtained in a trial of Ad26.COV2.S vaccine versus placebo. The receptors were sampled from a person aged 18 to 65 who received the Ad26.COV2.S COVID-19 vaccine or a placebo.

The genes are TRBV7-9 and TRBJ2-2, with D perhaps matching TRBD1 or TRBD2 (6 bases each). The CDR3 extends over 16 amino acids. Germline CDR1 and CDR2: SEHNR and FQNEAQ (reference sequence). Trimming removed 4 bases at V and 1 base at J, with 13 bases between. The CDR3 spells CASSWAGHVNTGELFF. The CDR3 DNA follows: TGTGCCAGCAGCTGGGCGGGACACGTGAACACCGGGGAGCTGTTTTTT.

The rearrangement links TRBV7-8 to TRBJ1-3; D ambiguous. The CDR3 spans 15 residues. Germline values: CDR1 SGHVS, CDR2 FQNEAQ. Trimming cost V 5 bases and J 4 bases, with 15 bases left between them. In nucleotides, the CDR3 is TGTGCCAGCAGCCCGGCGGGCCTTTCCGGAAACACCATATATTTT. Protein product: CASSPAGLSGNTIYF.

The chain combines TRBV30 with TRBJ2-7; tentative D call: TRBD1 (5 bases). In germline, CDR1 is GTSNPN, CDR2 SVGIG (reference sequence). The V gene lost 3 bases and the J gene lost 2 bases, with 20 bases spanning the gap. CDR3 length: 16 amino acids. The CDR3 protein is CAWSVTQGSWTYEQYF. CDR3 DNA: TGTGCCTGGAGCGTTACCCAGGGTAGCTGGACCTACGAGCAGTACTTC.